Given below is one T cell receptor (beta chain) in context. What this receptor recognizes is not known. This sequence may be a read error, since a much larger clone differs from it by one base. The sample belongs to a study of blood T cells in healthy people across ages (dated by TCRdb to 2014 to 2015). Regarding the study in general: Template switching captured roughly one uniquely barcoded TCR beta cDNA molecule per two T cells in model experiments. Using deep sequencing normalized with unique cDNA molecular identifiers, the study measured how TCR beta repertoire diversity changes with age. The donors were divided into four age groups: young (average around 17 years), middle-aged (approximately 42), aged (approximately 62) and long-lived (around 87). Donors of different ages were randomly distributed across sequencing lanes to avoid experimental bias. Two additional independent replicas of 1 million unique cDNA reads from the same blood draw were analyzed for two donors (one aged 18 to 30 and one aged 80 or older). Beyond this particular receptor, the publication reports: Because profiling used bulk unsorted PBMCs, naive and antigen-experienced compartments could not be compared conclusively. The long-lived group showed more naive CD4+ T cells, fewer expanded clones and increased TCR diversity than the aged group, suggesting age selection. There was a strong correlation between observed TCR beta diversity and the percentage of naive T cells measured by flow cytometry. Total diversity estimates from one million sequenced T cells were considered lower bounds and underestimates. Observed TCR beta diversity per million T cells fell roughly linearly with age, and a significant reduction was already apparent by age roughly 40. The CMV infection status of donors was not known, potentially confounding age-related changes in expanded clonotypes.

The 39 donors, aged about 6 to 100 years, were systemically healthy Caucasian individuals from Russia. Each donor gave about 9.7 milliliters of peripheral blood, drawn into EDTA-treated Vacutainer tubes. Ficoll-Paque density-gradient centrifugation was used to isolate PBMCs, with at least 7 million obtained per sample. Total RNA, at least 6 micrograms per sample, was extracted from PBMCs with Trizol reagent. For every donor, an aliquot of PBMCs went through flow cytometry to measure the percentages of naive CD45RAhigh/CD27high T cells. CDR1 DFQATT and CDR2 SNEGSKA are derived from the germline V gene (reference sequence). The V and J ends are trimmed by 4 bases and 4 bases, leaving 13 bases between them. Spanning cysteine to phenylalanine, the CDR3 consists of 13 amino acids. Only the CDR3 part of the read is kept: 39 bases, read in frame from the first base. Libraries were built with 5' RACE. This sample was sequenced with an Illumina HiSeq 2500. A second PCR of about 7 to 12 cycles was performed with a sample-barcoded 5' primer and a J-beta primer mix. A template-switch 5' adaptor carrying 12 random nucleotides introduced a unique molecular identifier onto each TCR beta cDNA molecule. Each sample yielded at least 3 million CDR3-containing paired-end reads. The Mint cDNA synthesis kit, primed by a TRBC-specific oligonucleotide, was used to synthesize first-strand cDNA from all RNA. All cDNA was treated with uracil-DNA glycosylase and then went through a first 18-cycle PCR with the universal primers M1SS and BC2_uni_R. The source study handled its data this way. For normalization, 1 million high-quality reads, each with a distinct molecular identifier, were randomly selected from each sample. Instead of being binned into consensus sequences, reads that shared molecular identifiers were thrown out. MiTCR, set to a Q25 quality threshold and the strictest error-elimination algorithm, was used for CDR3 identification, clonotype clustering and error correction. A nonparametric unseen species model with Euler transformation was used to estimate lower-bound total TCR beta diversity. The public sequencing data were trimmed at Q25 with fastp and processed into clonotypes with MiXCR by TCRdb, which kept only in-frame beta chains. One record per CDR3 amino acid sequence lists the most common genes and DNA. The V and J calls were not made by the authors but by TCRdb's processing. The sample profile shows around 870,000 distinct CDR3 sequences; more than 25% of them were found once. 15% to 20% of the sample belongs to the ten largest clones.

Sequenced input: blood. This sequence originates from a woman of 80 years or more in good health. This chain joins TRBV20-1 to TRBJ2-5; the D segment could be TRBD2, given 5 matching bases. Here the CDR3 is given as CSATDEGVETQYF. The DNA is as follows: TGCAGTGCTACCGATGAGGGTGTAGAGACCCAGTACTTC.